This record concerns one T cell receptor (beta chain) sequence. TCRdb's table, derived via immunoSEQ multiplex PCR, lists solely in-frame clones and lacks some. Seen here are some 100,000 clones, roughly nine tenths observed once, and the top ten hold under 1.5%. The CDR3 extends over 14 amino acids. The V gene's germline CDR1 is MNHEY and CDR2 SVGAGI. V was trimmed by 6 bases and J by 15 bases, leaving 21 bases between them. The data originate from a study of T cell changes during pregnancy in multiple sclerosis. Sequenced here: peripheral blood, sampled in the second trimester of pregnancy. The chain combines TRBV6-5 with TRBJ1-6; D is perhaps TRBD1 (5 bases). The clonotype originates from a female donor with multiple sclerosis, enrolled in a pregnancy study. The CDR3 sequence is CASSPGTPLSHLHF. CDR3 sequence (DNA): TGTGCCAGCAGCCCCGGGACTCCGCTTTCCCACCTCCACTTT.